The clone carrying this TCR beta chain was seen a handful of times. This sample stems from a study of early T cells in non-severe SARS-CoV-2 infection. Study at large: From unsorted whole blood, bulk RNA was sequenced, and the chains remained unpaired.

From the 5' RACE reads, TCRdb called clonotypes with MiXCR, one entry per CDR3 protein. This table has under 70,000 distinct CDR3 sequences, around 10% appearing once. The sequencing sample was made of whole blood. The sequence came from an adult who was a healthcare worker with PCR-confirmed SARS-CoV-2 infection or an uninfected control (not recorded which).

The CDR3 sequence: CASSLQENTIYF. DNA of the CDR3: TGTGCCAGCAGCTTACAGGAAAACACCATATATTTT. The chain carries TRBV7-2 and TRBJ1-3; D unresolved. Germline CDR1 reads SGHTA; CDR2 reads FQGNSA. This CDR3 contains 12 residues. Trimming left V 2 bases short and J 6 bases short, with 5 bases between. The variable domain in full, with the rest retrieved from reference TRBV7-2 and TRBJ1-3, is GAGVSQSPSNKVTEKGKDVELRCDPISGHTALYWYRQSLGQGLEFLIYFQGNSAPDKSGLPSDRFSAERTGGSVSTLTIQRTQQEDSAVYLCASSLQENTIYFGEGSWLTVV.